This T cell receptor (beta chain) is drawn from a study of identifying expanded T cells in peripheral blood. This clone was recorded a few times. Clones were sequenced by immunoSEQ multiplex PCR, and TCRdb holds only the in-frame ones, with some missing. The sample includes over 65,000 clones, about 87% of them seen just once. Between the trimmed V and J ends, which lost 3 bases and 4 bases, there was a span of 15 bases. Germline lookup yields CDR1 GTSNPN and CDR2 SVGIG (reference sequence). The length of the CDR3 is 14 residues. The sequence was collected from a person aged 18-69 years in good health. J is TRBJ2-5 and V is TRBV30; perhaps D is TRBD1 or TRBD2 (6 bases each). Material: blood. CDR3 DNA: TGTGCCTGGAGCCGGGTCGGGGGCCTAGAGACCCAGTACTTC. Translation: CAWSRVGGLETQYF. The full variable domain, rest sourced from reference TRBV30 and TRBJ2-5, is SQTIHQWPATLVQPVGSPLSLECTVEGTSNPNLYWYRQAAGRGLQLLFYSVGIGQISSEVPQNLSASRPQDRQFILSSKKLLLSDSGFYLCAWSRVGGLETQYFGPGTRLLVL.